Following are 25 T cell receptor beta chains from one sample sequenced in a study of CD8+CD57+ T cells in acquired aplastic anemia listed by TCRdb under 2018. Reads for this sample came from an Illumina HiSeq 2000. TCR beta VDJ combination and CDR3 sequence profiling used genomic DNA as the template. TCRdb applied fastp at Q25 and MiXCR to the public reads, then kept only in-frame beta chains. A single entry per CDR3 protein holds the most common genes and DNA from its merged rows. In this sample the table shows approximately 40,000 distinct CDR3 sequences, approximately 63% of which occur a single time. The top ten clones comprise 45% to 75% of the sample. Patients chosen for sequencing had shown expansion of CD8+CD57+ cells by flow cytometry. The sequenced sample consisted of sorted CD4+, CD8+, or CD8+CD57+ T cells (not recorded which) from PBMCs. The receptors come from a human donor with aplastic anemia.

The chain employs TRBV24-1 and TRBJ2-3; tentative D call: TRBD2 (6 bases). The V end was cut by 3 bases, the J end by 1 base, with 13 bases between. The germline CDR1 and CDR2 sequences are KGHDR and SFDVKD. There are 16 residues in the CDR3. The CDR3 coding sequence is TGTGCCACCAGTGATCCAGGAGGGAGCGGCACAGATACGCAGTATTTT. It encodes CATSDPGGSGTDTQYF.

This clonotype was detected once. The genes are TRBV5-1 and TRBJ2-7; D is possibly TRBD2 (5 bases). V lost 0 bases and J lost 8, with 15 bases in between. The CDR3 is made up of 14 amino acids. Germline V CDR1 and CDR2: SGHRS, YFSETQ. The CDR3 nucleotides read TGCGCCAGCAGCTTGGTTCAATGGACTTACAAGCAGTACTTC. It codes for CASSLVQWTYKQYF. The full variable domain, with the rest looked up from reference TRBV5-1 and TRBJ2-7, is KAGVTQTPRYLIKTRGQQVTLSCSPISGHRSVSWYQQTPGQGLQFLFEYFSETQRNKGNFPGRFSGRQFSNSRSEMNVSTLELGDSALYLCASSLVQWTYKQYFGPGTRLTVT.

As for this clonotype: Because the CDR3 is missing its conserved closing phenylalanine or tryptophan, this is likely a read error. The V call is TRBV7-8, the J call TRBJ1-2; 7 positions match TRBD1. This CDR3 comprises 15 residues. Germline values: CDR1 SGHVS, CDR2 FQNEAQ. Germline trimming cut 5 bases from V and 7 bases from J; bases unmatched to any gene: 13. CDR3 sequence (DNA): TGTGCCAGCAGCCAAGAGGGGAGGGGGCGCGGTGGCTACACCCTC. Translating it yields CASSQEGRGRGGYTL.

The V and J genes are TRBV2 and TRBJ2-5, with TRBD1 identical over 8 bases. V shed 5 bases, J shed 2 bases, and the junction held 7 bases outside the gene matches. The CDR3 consists of 15 residues. Germline loops: CDR1 SNHLY, CDR2 FYNNEI. As DNA, the CDR3 is TGTGCCAGCAGTCCCGGACAGGGTTCGCAAGAGACCCAGTACTTC. Translated, it gives CASSPGQGSQETQYF.

This rearrangement joins TRBV15 to TRBJ2-1; D perhaps matches TRBD2 (5 bases). Germline V gene data show CDR1 as LNHNV and CDR2 as YYDKDF (reference sequence). The V gene lost 0 bases and the J gene lost 7 bases, with 16 bases spanning the gap. This CDR3 has 16 residues. CDR3 loop: CATSRDLAARRNEQFF. The CDR3 region has the DNA TGTGCCACCAGCAGAGATCTGGCAGCTCGGAGGAATGAGCAGTTCTTC.

The table lists this clonotype with a count of one. Here the CDR3 reads CATSSDAFTYEQYF. The CDR3 nucleotides are TGTGCCACCAGCAGCGACGCTTTCACCTACGAGCAGTACTTC. This chain links TRBV15 with TRBJ2-7; D unclear. Germline CDR1 LNHNV, CDR2 YYDKDF (reference sequence). V was trimmed by 3 bases and J by 2 bases, leaving 11 bases between them. The CDR3 contains 14 residues.

This clonotype has just a few counts. J is TRBJ2-7 and V is TRBV7-3, with 7 positions matching TRBD1. Unmatched junction bases numbered 6, after V lost 2 bases and J lost 5 bases. The CDR3 extends over 14 amino acids. CDR1 and CDR2 from the germline V gene are SGHTA and FQGTGA. CDR3 sequence reads: CASSLLGQFDEQYF. In nucleotides, the CDR3 is TGTGCCAGCAGCTTATTGGGACAGTTCGACGAGCAGTACTTC.

Here the CDR3 DNA reads TGTGCCAGCAGGGCCGGGACAGGGCTCGAGCAGTACTTC. It specifies CASRAGTGLEQYF. The V gene is TRBV2, the J gene TRBJ2-7; the match to TRBD1 covers 9 bases. The germline V gene encodes CDR1 SNHLY and CDR2 FYNNEI. The CDR3 loop spans 13 amino acids. J was trimmed by 6 bases and V by 6 bases; bases with no gene match: 6.

The CDR3 sequence: CATSRDRTFGNTIYF. CDR3 nucleotides: TGTGCCACCAGCAGAGATCGGACATTCGGAAACACCATATATTTT. The chain recombines TRBV15 with TRBJ1-3; TRBD1 might be the D (5 bases). There are 15 residues in the CDR3. V gave up 0 bases and J gave up 4 bases, with 10 bases separating them. Looked up from germline, CDR1 is LNHNV and CDR2 is YYDKDF (reference sequence).

This clonotype was counted a few times. V usage is TRBV5-5 and J usage is TRBJ1-6; maybe TRBD1 (5 bases). The germline CDR1 and CDR2 sequences are SGHKS and YYEKEE (reference sequence). V lost 4 bases and J lost 10, with 18 bases in between. There are 15 residues in the CDR3. The CDR3 sequence: CASSVNSGRESPLHF. CDR3 nucleotides: TGTGCCAGCAGCGTCAATTCAGGGAGGGAGTCACCCCTCCACTTT. The full variable domain, completed using reference TRBV5-5 and TRBJ1-6, is DAGVTQSPTHLIKTRGQQVTLRCSPISGHKSVSWYQQVLGQGPQFIFQYYEKEERGRGNFPDRFSARQFPNYSSELNVNALLLGDSALYLCASSVNSGRESPLHFGNGTRLTVT.

The chain uses TRBV15 and TRBJ2-3; 9 nucleotides line up with TRBD2. J gave up 1 base and V 3 bases, and 8 bases lay outside the gene matches. The CDR3 covers 17 residues. CDR1 is LNHNV and CDR2 is YYDKDF in the germline V gene (reference sequence). The CDR3 loop is CATSSETGLARTDTQYF. CDR3 bases: TGTGCCACCAGCAGCGAAACGGGACTAGCTCGCACAGATACGCAGTATTTT.

The table lists this clonotype with a few counts. The chain is built from TRBV2 and TRBJ2-1, with 11 bases aligning to TRBD2. J was trimmed by 6 bases and V by 3 bases; bases with no gene match: 10. The CDR3 consists of 17 residues. Germline CDR1 and CDR2: SNHLY and FYNNEI. The chain's CDR3 is CASSEGPHSGGVNEQFF. The DNA for the CDR3 is TGTGCCAGCAGTGAGGGGCCTCATAGCGGGGGGGTCAATGAGCAGTTCTTC.

This clonotype was seen a handful of times. The rearrangement joins TRBV6-1 to TRBJ2-5; 10 nucleotides line up with TRBD2. The CDR3 totals 17 residues. Germline CDR1 is MNHNS and CDR2 is SASEGT. The ends lost 4 bases at V and 0 bases at J; junction bases unmatched: 8. This CDR3 reads CASSGALAGVYQETQYF. As DNA, the CDR3 is TGTGCCAGCAGTGGGGCCCTAGCGGGGGTATACCAAGAGACCCAGTACTTC.

Notes on this clonotype: It is likely a read error, because the conserved phenylalanine at the end of the CDR3 is missing. It is unclear where the CDR3 begins or ends on the DNA, so no DNA is shown, and the CDR3 is as TCRdb lists it. The V and J genes are TRBV28 and TRBJ2-1; the listed D gene, TRBD1, was not tested against the DNA. The CDR3 region is 12 residues in length, termini included. Germline CDR1 reads MDHEN; CDR2 reads SYDVKM. The chain's CDR3 is CASSPGGRNVSG.

This clonotype was recorded at least ten times. The chain couples TRBV19 to TRBJ2-2; TRBD1 matches 7 bases. The trim removed 6 bases at V and 3 bases at J, leaving 19 bases unmatched. The germline CDR1 and CDR2 sequences are LNHDA and SQIVND (reference sequence). This CDR3 has 19 amino acids. CDR3 loop: CASSTVLILQGSYTGELFF. The CDR3 nucleotides read TGTGCCAGTAGCACCGTATTGATCCTACAGGGGTCGTACACCGGGGAGCTGTTTTTT.

The chain links TRBV20-1 to TRBJ2-3; TRBD2 might be the D (7 bases). V was clipped by 6 bases and J by 2 bases, with 21 bases between them. Germline assignment: CDR1 DFQATT and CDR2 SNEGSKA (reference sequence). This CDR3 comprises 16 residues. For the CDR3, the DNA is TGCAGTGCAACCACCCGTGCGGGGGCCATCACAGATACGCAGTATTTT. This sequence encodes CSATTRAGAITDTQYF.

This clonotype was seen repeatedly, ten times or more. The V gene is TRBV6-2 or TRBV6-3, the J gene TRBJ2-3; TRBD1 is a possible D gene (6 bases). The CDR3 contains 16 residues. From germline, CDR1 is MNHEY and CDR2 SVGEGT. V was trimmed by 2 bases and J by 7 bases, leaving 19 bases between them. In nucleotides, the CDR3 is TGTGCCAGCAGTTACCCCCGGGACAAGAGAACCCATACGCAGTATTTT. Amino acid sequence: CASSYPRDKRTHTQYF.

The J gene is TRBJ2-5, the V gene TRBV15, with TRBD1 matching over 8 bases. V was pared by 0 bases and J by 4 bases, with 7 bases of the junction left unmatched. Per the germline V gene, CDR1 is LNHNV and CDR2 is YYDKDF (reference sequence). This CDR3 is built from 16 residues. The CDR3 sequence: CATSRESNRGSETQYF. The CDR3 DNA reads as TGTGCCACCAGCAGAGAGTCGAACAGGGGGTCAGAGACCCAGTACTTC.

This chain links TRBV9 with TRBJ1-1; 7 positions match TRBD1. The CDR3 consists of 15 residues. The V gene's germline CDR1 is SGDLS and CDR2 YYNGEE. The V segment lost 3 bases and the J segment 4 bases; nucleotides outside the gene matches: 9. CDR3 region: CASSARTGSVTEAFF. The CDR3 DNA sequence: TGTGCCAGCAGCGCGCGGACAGGATCGGTCACTGAAGCTTTCTTT. Using reference TRBV9 and TRBJ1-1 for the parts outside the CDR3, the full variable domain is DSGVTQTPKHLITATGQRVTLRCSPRSGDLSVYWYQQSLDQGLQFLIQYYNGEERAKGNILERFSAQQFPDLHSELNLSSLELGDSALYFCASSARTGSVTEAFFGQGTRLTVV.

The chain has TRBV29-1 and TRBJ1-2; possible D gene TRBD1, 5 bases. Germline V gene lookup returns CDR1 SQVTM and CDR2 ANQGSEA. With 5 bases removed from V and 3 bases from J, the gap between germline ends came to 19 bases. The CDR3 covers 15 residues. CDR3 sequence (DNA): TGCAGCGTTAGTAGTCAACTAGTAGGGGACTATGGCTACACCTTC. Translating gives CSVSSQLVGDYGYTF.

V gene TRBV7-8 combines with J gene TRBJ2-1, with D unclear. This CDR3 comprises 14 residues. CDR1 and CDR2 (germline): SGHVS, FQNEAQ. V dropped 4 bases and J dropped 3 bases, with 10 bases sitting between them. The CDR3 DNA sequence: TGTGCCAGCAGCTCCCATCCTAGCTACAATGAGCAGTTCTTC. This gives the protein CASSSHPSYNEQFF.

This sequence joins TRBV29-1 and TRBJ2-1, with no clear D. The V gene lost 1 base and the J gene lost 7 bases, with 5 bases spanning the gap. CDR1 is SQVTM, CDR2 ANQGSEA, per germline. This CDR3 has 11 residues. For the CDR3, the DNA is TGCAGCGTTGAAGTGTTGAATGAGCAGTTCTTC. This gives the protein CSVEVLNEQFF.

The chain joins TRBV27 to TRBJ2-5; no reliable D call. Looked up from germline, CDR1 is MNHEY and CDR2 is SMNVEV (reference sequence). The V end lost 5 bases, the J end lost 4 bases, and 8 bases lay between the germline ends. The CDR3 extends over 12 amino acids. As DNA, the CDR3 is TGTGCCAGCAGTAAAGGTGGAGAGACCCAGTACTTC. Translation: CASSKGGETQYF.

The J gene is TRBJ1-2, the V gene TRBV20-1; unclear D gene. Trimming took 3 bases from V and 8 from J, leaving 7 bases between them. The CDR3 loop spans 10 amino acids. CDR1 is DFQATT, CDR2 SNEGSKA, per germline (reference sequence). CDR3 DNA sequence: TGCAGTGCTAGCGGCCACGGCTACACCTTC. It specifies CSASGHGYTF.

The genes are TRBV2 and TRBJ2-1, with 7 nucleotides matching TRBD2. CDR1 is SNHLY and CDR2 is FYNNEI in the germline V gene. The CDR3 totals 15 residues. Unmatched junction bases numbered 7, after V lost 8 bases and J lost 0 bases. The CDR3 region is CASRTSASSYNEQFF. The CDR3 nucleotides read TGTGCCAGCCGTACTAGCGCGAGCTCCTACAATGAGCAGTTCTTC.